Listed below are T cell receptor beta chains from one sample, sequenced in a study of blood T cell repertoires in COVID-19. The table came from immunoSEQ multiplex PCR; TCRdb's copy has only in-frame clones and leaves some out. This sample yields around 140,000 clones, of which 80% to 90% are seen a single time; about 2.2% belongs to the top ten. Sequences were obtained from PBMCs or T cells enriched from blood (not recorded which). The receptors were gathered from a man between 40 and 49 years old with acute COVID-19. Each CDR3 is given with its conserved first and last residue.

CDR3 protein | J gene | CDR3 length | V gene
CASSKGGQAPYNEQFF | TRBJ2-1 | 16 | TRBV21-1
CASSLEVAGTDTQYF | TRBJ2-3 | 15 | TRBV5-1
CAWREQNTGELFF | TRBJ2-2 | 13 | TRBV30
CAIRGNGGGLSEQYF | TRBJ2-7 | 15 | TRBV10-3
CASSSLPLEQYF | TRBJ2-7 | 12 | TRBV28
CASSFYSERDEKLFF | TRBJ1-4 | 15 | TRBV11-1
CASLQSTGVAFF | TRBJ1-1 | 12 | TRBV28
CAWIAHGGYTF | TRBJ1-2 | 11 | TRBV30
CASSDGLNTEAFF | TRBJ1-1 | 13 | TRBV2
CASRVSGDNEQFF | TRBJ2-1 | 13 | TRBV5-1
CASSDTGREPQHF | TRBJ1-5 | 13 | TRBV25-1
CAISAGVSYEQYF | TRBJ2-7 | 13 | TRBV10-3